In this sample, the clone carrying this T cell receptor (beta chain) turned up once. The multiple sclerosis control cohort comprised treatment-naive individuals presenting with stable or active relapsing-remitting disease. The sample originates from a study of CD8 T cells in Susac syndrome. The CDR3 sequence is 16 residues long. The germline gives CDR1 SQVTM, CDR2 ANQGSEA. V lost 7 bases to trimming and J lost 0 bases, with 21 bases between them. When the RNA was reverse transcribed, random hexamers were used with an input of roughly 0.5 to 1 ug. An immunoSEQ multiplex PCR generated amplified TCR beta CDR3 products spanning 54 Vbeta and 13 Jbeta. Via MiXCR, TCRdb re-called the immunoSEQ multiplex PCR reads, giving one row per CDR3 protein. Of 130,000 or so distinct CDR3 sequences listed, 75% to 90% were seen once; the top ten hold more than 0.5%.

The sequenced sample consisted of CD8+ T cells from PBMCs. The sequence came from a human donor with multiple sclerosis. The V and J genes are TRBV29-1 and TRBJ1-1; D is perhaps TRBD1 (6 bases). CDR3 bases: TGCAGCGGGGAGGGGGGCCTTAAGGAAATGAACACTGAAGCTTTCTTT. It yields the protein CSGEGGLKEMNTEAFF. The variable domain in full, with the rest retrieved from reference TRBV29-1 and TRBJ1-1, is SAVISQKPSRDICQRGTSLTIQCQVDSQVTMMFWYRQQPGQSLTLIATANQGSEATYESGFVIDKFPISRPNLTFSTLTVSNMSPEDSSIYLCSGEGGLKEMNTEAFFGQGTRLTVV.